The clone carrying this T cell receptor (beta chain) occurred many times. These data originate in a study of T cells in Graves' hyperthyroidism and ophthalmopathy. The overall study: Upon initial diagnosis and before any treatment, peripheral blood was collected.

Germline CDR1 is SGHTA and CDR2 is FQGNSA. Trimming took 0 bases from V and 2 from J, leaving 20 bases between them. The CDR3 spans 18 residues. TCR beta CDR3 sequences were amplified from RNA transcripts. A first-round RT-PCR of the TCR CDR3 used the HTBI primer set. TCRdb re-called the multiplex PCR reads with MiXCR, one entry per CDR3 protein. Here the sample spans 660,000 or so distinct CDR3 sequences, under 25% being singletons. This clonotype originated in a young man with Graves' ophthalmopathy. The chain couples TRBV7-2 to TRBJ2-7; D is perhaps TRBD1 (6 bases). Sample: blood. Written as DNA, the CDR3 is TGTGCCAGCAGCTTAGCGACAGGAATTCGACCAAGAGCCTACGAGCAGTACTTC. Translating gives CASSLATGIRPRAYEQYF.